One and the same sample provided the 15 T cell receptor beta chains below, sequenced in a study of cytomegalovirus exposure and HLA in healthy donors. Amplification used 60 Vbeta primers and 13 Jbeta primers. Sequencing was performed with immunoSEQ multiplex PCR; in TCRdb, only in-frame clones are kept and a portion is missing. This sample contains 150,000 to 200,000 clones. The sample was PBMCs. Every receptor here comes from a woman aged 18 to 35 in good health and CMV-seropositive.

The chain carries TRBV6-5 and TRBJ1-5; 7 bases are shared with TRBD1. Germline V gene lookup returns CDR1 MNHEY and CDR2 SVGAGI. V lost 5 bases to trimming and J lost 5 bases; unmatched junction nucleotides: 6. The length of the CDR3 is 14 residues. CDR3 nucleotides: TGTGCCAGCAGTCGACAGGGACCGGATCAGCCCCAGCATTTT. It specifies CASSRQGPDQPQHF.

This chain connects TRBV7-9 to TRBJ2-7; 9 bases are a match to TRBD2. In germline, CDR1 is SEHNR, CDR2 FQNEAQ (reference sequence). This CDR3 spans 14 amino acids. V lost 4 bases to trimming and J lost 3 bases; unmatched junction nucleotides: 4. The CDR3, as DNA: TGTGCCAGCAGCTCCGGGCGGGAGGGCTACGAGCAGTACTTC. It encodes CASSSGREGYEQYF. Together with reference TRBV7-9 and TRBJ2-7, the CDR3 gives the full variable domain: DTGVSQNPRHKITKRGQNVTFRCDPISEHNRLYWYRQTLGQGPEFLTYFQNEAQLEKSRLLSDRFSAERPKGSFSTLEIQRTEQGDSAMYLCASSSGREGYEQYFGPGTRLTVT.

The V gene is TRBV11-2, the J gene TRBJ1-1; D might be TRBD1 (5 bases). V was pared by 5 bases and J by 5 bases, with 9 bases between. The CDR3 has 12 residues. Germline V gene sequence: CDR1 SGHAT, CDR2 FQNNGV. The CDR3 is CASSPGGTEAFF. CDR3 sequence (DNA): TGTGCCAGCAGCCCGGGGGGGACTGAAGCTTTCTTT.

The chain uses TRBV11-2 and TRBJ2-7, with a weak D call TRBD2 (7 bases). CDR1 is SGHAT and CDR2 is FQNNGV in the germline V gene. The CDR3 runs 15 residues. V was cut by 2 bases and J by 3 bases, with 14 bases left in between. The CDR3 bases are TGTGCCAGCAGCTTAATCCGGGGGGCGTTCTACGAGCAGTACTTC. It yields the protein CASSLIRGAFYEQYF.

The chain couples TRBV13 to TRBJ1-2, with 7 nucleotides matching TRBD1. This CDR3 contains 14 residues. Germline CDR1 and CDR2: PRHDT and FYEKMQ (reference sequence). With 2 bases clipped from V and 5 bases from J, the junction kept 5 bases outside the gene matches. CDR3 sequence reads: CASSLYRGGYGYTF. CDR3 bases: TGTGCCAGCAGCTTATACAGGGGCGGGTATGGCTACACCTTC.

The genes are TRBV6-5 and TRBJ1-5; possible D gene TRBD1, 6 bases. CDR1 and CDR2 from the germline V gene are MNHEY and SVGAGI. The CDR3 covers 13 residues. V was pared by 6 bases and J by 6 bases, with 12 bases between. The CDR3 bases are TGTGCCAGCAGACGCGGGGGCGCTCAGCCCCAGCATTTT. Amino acids: CASRRGGAQPQHF.

The chain employs TRBV9 and TRBJ2-3; 8 positions agree with TRBD1. Germline values: CDR1 SGDLS, CDR2 YYNGEE. The junction had 5 bases not matched to a gene; V was cut back by 5 bases and J by 3 bases. The CDR3 is 14 amino acids. CDR3 region: CASRLGQGTDTQYF. The DNA of the CDR3 is TGTGCCAGCAGGCTCGGACAGGGTACAGATACGCAGTATTTT.

The chain joins TRBV7-2 to TRBJ2-2; 14 positions agree with TRBD2. Germline V CDR1 and CDR2: SGHTA, FQGNSA. After removal of 5 bases from V and 4 bases from J, the junction contained 3 bases not matched to a gene. The CDR3 extends over 16 amino acids. The CDR3 nucleotides are TGTGCCAGCAGCGAGACTAGCGGGGGGGCCACCGGGGAGCTGTTTTTT. Its protein is CASSETSGGATGELFF.

The chain combines TRBV6-5 with TRBJ2-6; D gene ambiguous. Germline values: CDR1 MNHEY, CDR2 SVGAGI. Between the trimmed V and J ends, which lost 0 bases and 3 bases, there was a span of 9 bases. The CDR3 covers 16 residues. This chain's CDR3 is CASSYSLLSGANVLTF. In DNA form, the CDR3 reads TGTGCCAGCAGTTACTCCCTTTTGAGTGGGGCCAACGTCCTGACTTTC.

The gene calls are TRBV5-4 and TRBJ1-5; 9 positions match TRBD1. Trimming at V came to 4 bases and at J to 2 bases, leaving 4 bases not matched to a gene. This CDR3 comprises 15 residues. Germline V CDR1 and CDR2: SGHNT, YYREEE (reference sequence). The CDR3 spells CASSPGTGRNQPQHF. CDR3 in DNA: TGTGCCAGCAGCCCAGGGACAGGGCGCAATCAGCCCCAGCATTTT.

The gene calls are TRBV2 and TRBJ2-1; 9 bases agree with TRBD2. V lost 6 bases and J lost 2; bases outside the gene matches: 8. CDR3 length: 16 residues. CDR1 is SNHLY and CDR2 is FYNNEI in the germline V gene. CDR3 DNA: TGTGCCAGCAGCCCTTTGGCGGGAGGGGCCTACAATGAGCAGTTCTTC. Encoded protein: CASSPLAGGAYNEQFF.

The J gene is TRBJ1-4, the V gene TRBV4-1; D is ambiguous. V was pared by 4 bases and J by 4 bases, with 25 bases between. The CDR3 runs 19 residues. Germline CDR1 and CDR2: MGHRA and YSYEKL. CDR3 in amino acids: CASSPEESLGPRNNEKLFF. For the CDR3, the DNA is TGCGCCAGCAGCCCGGAGGAAAGTCTGGGCCCCCGTAATAATGAAAAACTGTTTTTT.

The chain uses TRBV29-1 and TRBJ1-4; 9 positions agree with TRBD1. Germline V gene data show CDR1 as SQVTM and CDR2 as ANQGSEA. With 7 bases clipped from V and 11 bases from J, the junction kept 11 bases outside the gene matches. This CDR3 is built from 13 residues. DNA of the CDR3: TGCAGCGCCGACACGGGACAGGGCGACAAACTGTTTTTT. Its protein product is CSADTGQGDKLFF.

The V gene is TRBV11-1, the J gene TRBJ1-2, with D possibly TRBD1 on 6 matching bases. CDR3 length equals 15 residues. Trimming took 11 bases from V and 8 from J, leaving 27 bases between them. Germline-derived CDR1 and CDR2 are SGHAT and FQDESV (reference sequence). The CDR3 loop reads CAPPLSGGLWLGYTF. The CDR3 DNA is TGTGCCCCTCCCTTGTCCGGGGGGCTGTGGCTAGGCTACACCTTC. The whole variable domain, remainder taken from reference TRBV11-1 and TRBJ1-2, is EAEVAQSPRYKITEKSQAVAFWCDPISGHATLYWYRQILGQGPELLVQFQDESVVDDSQLPKDRFSAERLKGVDSTLKIQPAELGDSAMYLCAPPLSGGLWLGYTFGSGTRLTVV.

The J gene is TRBJ1-4, the V gene TRBV6-1, with a possible D match to TRBD1 (6 bases). Trimming left V 0 bases short and J 1 base short, with 9 bases between. The V gene's germline CDR1 is MNHNS and CDR2 SASEGT. The CDR3 has 16 amino acids. The CDR3 bases are TGTGCCAGCAGTGAAGCAACAGGGATAACTAATGAAAAACTGTTTTTT. It yields the protein CASSEATGITNEKLFF.